The rows below give T cell receptor beta chains drawn from one sample of a study of cytomegalovirus exposure and HLA in healthy donors. The method was immunoSEQ multiplex PCR; TCRdb's version includes in-frame clones alone and lacks a portion of them. The sample contains 270,000 or so clones, about nine tenths of which appear only once. The sample taken for sequencing was PBMCs. These receptors all stem from a man aged 35 to 55 in good health and CMV-seropositive. Each CDR3 is given with its conserved first and last residue. A D gene is named only where the DNA matches it firmly. Expanded clones get a size class; other rows say once, few or many, or leave the size out.

D gene: TRBD2
clone size: once
J gene: TRBJ2-5
V gene: TRBV5-1
CDR3 DNA: TGCGCCAGCAGCTTCATAGGGGGACTAGCGGGGGAAGAGACCCAGTACTTC
CDR3 protein: CASSFIGGLAGEETQYF

D gene: -
clone size: -
J gene: TRBJ1-5
V gene: TRBV20-1
CDR3 DNA: TGCAGTGCTAGTATCGGTCAGCCCCAGCATTTT
CDR3 protein: CSASIGQPQHF

D gene: -
clone size: -
J gene: TRBJ2-7
V gene: TRBV6-5
CDR3 DNA: TGTGCCACCGATTTTGCCGGCGAGCAGTACTTC
CDR3 protein: CATDFAGEQYF

D gene: -
clone size: -
J gene: TRBJ2-7
V gene: TRBV28
CDR3 DNA: TGTGCAGTAGGAGTTGGTCCCTACGAGCAGTACTTC
CDR3 protein: CAVGVGPYEQYF

D gene: TRBD2
clone size: few
J gene: TRBJ2-7
V gene: TRBV2
CDR3 DNA: TGTGCCAGCAAGGCGGGAGTGGGTGACGAGCAGTACTTC
CDR3 protein: CASKAGVGDEQYF

D gene: -
clone size: -
J gene: TRBJ2-1
V gene: TRBV11-2
CDR3 DNA: TGTGCCAGCAGGGGGGCCGAGGATGAGCAGTTCTTC
CDR3 protein: CASRGAEDEQFF

D gene: -
clone size: -
J gene: TRBJ1-2
V gene: TRBV20-1
CDR3 DNA: TGCAGTGCTCCCACAGGCTATGGCTACACCTTC
CDR3 protein: CSAPTGYGYTF

D gene: -
clone size: -
J gene: TRBJ2-1
V gene: TRBV19
CDR3 DNA: TGTGCCAGTATTGGGCCGACAGGATACAATGAGCAGTTCTTC
CDR3 protein: CASIGPTGYNEQFF

D gene: TRBD1
clone size: -
J gene: TRBJ1-3
V gene: TRBV15
CDR3 DNA: TGTGCCACCAGCGGAGGGACAGCTGGAAACACCATATATTTT
CDR3 protein: CATSGGTAGNTIYF

D gene: TRBD2
clone size: once
J gene: TRBJ2-1
V gene: TRBV2
CDR3 DNA: TGTGCCAGCAGTGGCGGGAGAGCCTACAATGAGCAGTTCTTC
CDR3 protein: CASSGGRAYNEQFF

D gene: -
clone size: -
J gene: TRBJ1-1
V gene: TRBV5-6
CDR3 DNA: TGTGCCAGCAGCTTGTATCGCAGGGAAACTGAAGCTTTCTTT
CDR3 protein: CASSLYRRETEAFF

D gene: TRBD1
clone size: -
J gene: TRBJ1-1
V gene: TRBV18
CDR3 DNA: TGTGCCAGCTCACGTACGACAGGGTATGCTACTGAAGCTTTCTTT
CDR3 protein: CASSRTTGYATEAFF